This T cell receptor (beta chain) appears in the sequencing data of a study of cytomegalovirus exposure and HLA in healthy donors. General study findings and limits: Immune exposure data for these donors was limited to CMV serostatus. In vitro assays verified that a few CMV-associated chains recognized CMV antigens specifically. Being productive about 87% or about 30% of the time was typical of most TCR beta V segments in an earlier analysis.

Amplification used 60 Vbeta primers and 13 Jbeta primers. Repertoires were generated with immunoSEQ multiplex PCR, while TCRdb's copy carries only in-frame clones and drops some. The repertoire includes approximately 150,000 clones, 79% of them detected once, and roughly 3.4% sits in the top ten. Donors in the study were healthy people who gave bone marrow. Points on this clone: Antigen: not known.

The material sequenced was PBMCs. The sequence was collected from a human donor in good health.

The CDR3 sequence: CAWNSRDRGGYTF. The CDR3 coding sequence is TGTGCCTGGAACTCTCGAGACCGGGGAGGCTACACCTTC. This chain uses TRBV30 with TRBJ1-2; no firm D call. The CDR3 runs 13 residues. The V end lost 4 bases, the J end lost 8 bases, and 17 bases lay between the germline ends. Germline CDR1 is GTSNPN and CDR2 is SVGIG (reference sequence).